This entry describes one TCR beta chain. These data are taken from a study of T-cell reconstitution after alpha-beta-depleted transplantation in children. TCRbeta library construction was performed incorporating unique molecular identifiers. TCRdb used MiXCR to reprocess the PCR reads, holding one entry per CDR3 protein. The sample holds about 270,000 distinct CDR3 sequences; about 10% are singletons and the top ten take around a tenth. The sequencing used PBMCs from the stem cell graft donor, collected from the stem cell graft. The clonotype was recovered from a human donor who donated a stem cell graft to a child with SCID.

The CDR3 is CASSASRGALSTDTQYF. The CDR3 nucleotides read TGTGCCAGCAGTGCATCGCGGGGAGCCCTGAGCACAGATACGCAGTATTTT. The chain joins TRBV6-1 to TRBJ2-3; possible D gene TRBD2, 6 bases. The CDR3 has 17 residues. Germline loops: CDR1 MNHNS, CDR2 SASEGT. The V end was cut by 4 bases, the J end by 0 bases, with 17 bases between.